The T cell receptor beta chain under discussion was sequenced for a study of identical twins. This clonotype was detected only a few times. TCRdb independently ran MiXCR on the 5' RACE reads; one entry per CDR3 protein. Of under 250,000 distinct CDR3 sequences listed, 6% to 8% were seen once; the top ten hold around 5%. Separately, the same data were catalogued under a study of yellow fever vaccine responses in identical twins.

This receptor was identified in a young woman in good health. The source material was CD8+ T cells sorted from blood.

The CDR3 bases are TGTGCCAGCAGCTTAGTGATACGAGGCGAGCAGTACTTC. Protein sequence: CASSLVIRGEQYF. This chain connects TRBV7-8 to TRBJ2-7; D not resolved. The V gene lost 1 base and the J gene lost 6 bases, with 10 bases spanning the gap. CDR3 length: 13 residues. The germline V gene has CDR1 SGHVS and CDR2 FQNEAQ.